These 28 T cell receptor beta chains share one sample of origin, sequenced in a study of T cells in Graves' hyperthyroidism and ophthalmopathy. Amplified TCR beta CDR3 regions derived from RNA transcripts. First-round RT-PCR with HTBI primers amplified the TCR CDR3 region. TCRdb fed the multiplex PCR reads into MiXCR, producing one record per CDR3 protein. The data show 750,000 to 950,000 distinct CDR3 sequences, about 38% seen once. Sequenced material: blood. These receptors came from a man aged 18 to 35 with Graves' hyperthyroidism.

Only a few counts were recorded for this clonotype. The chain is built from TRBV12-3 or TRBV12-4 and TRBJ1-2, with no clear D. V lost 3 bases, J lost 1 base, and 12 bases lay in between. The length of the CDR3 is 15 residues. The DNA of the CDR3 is TGTGCCAGCAGTTTCATAGATGGGTTTAACTATGGCTACACCTTC. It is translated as CASSFIDGFNYGYTF.

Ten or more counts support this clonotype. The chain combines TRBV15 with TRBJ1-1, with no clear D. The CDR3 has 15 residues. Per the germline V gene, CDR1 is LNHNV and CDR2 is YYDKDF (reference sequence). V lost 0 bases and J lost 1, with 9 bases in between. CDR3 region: CATSRERQQNTEAFF. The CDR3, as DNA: TGTGCCACCAGCAGAGAGAGGCAGCAGAACACTGAAGCTTTCTTT.

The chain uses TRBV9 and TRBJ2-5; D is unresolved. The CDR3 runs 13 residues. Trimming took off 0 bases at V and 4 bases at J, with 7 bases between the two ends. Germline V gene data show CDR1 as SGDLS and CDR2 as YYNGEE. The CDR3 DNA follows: TGTGCCAGCAGCGTAGGGCTCTCAGAGACCCAGTACTTC. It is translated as CASSVGLSETQYF.

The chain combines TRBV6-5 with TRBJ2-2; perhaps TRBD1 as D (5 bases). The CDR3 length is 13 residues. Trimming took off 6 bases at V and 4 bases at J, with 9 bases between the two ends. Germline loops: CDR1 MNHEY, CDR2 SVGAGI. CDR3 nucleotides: TGTGCCAGCAGAAGACAGACCACCGGGGAGCTGTTTTTT. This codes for CASRRQTTGELFF.

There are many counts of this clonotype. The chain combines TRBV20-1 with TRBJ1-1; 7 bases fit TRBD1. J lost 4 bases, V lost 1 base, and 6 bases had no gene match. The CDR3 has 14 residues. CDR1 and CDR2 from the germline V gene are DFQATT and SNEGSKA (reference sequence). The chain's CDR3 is CSARVYRGGTEAFF. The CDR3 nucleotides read TGCAGTGCTAGAGTATACAGGGGAGGCACTGAAGCTTTCTTT.

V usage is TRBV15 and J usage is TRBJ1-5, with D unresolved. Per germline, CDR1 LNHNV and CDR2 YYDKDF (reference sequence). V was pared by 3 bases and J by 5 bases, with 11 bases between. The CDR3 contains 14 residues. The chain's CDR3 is CATSSLGLHQPQHF. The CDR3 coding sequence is TGTGCCACCAGCAGCTTAGGGCTACATCAGCCCCAGCATTTT.

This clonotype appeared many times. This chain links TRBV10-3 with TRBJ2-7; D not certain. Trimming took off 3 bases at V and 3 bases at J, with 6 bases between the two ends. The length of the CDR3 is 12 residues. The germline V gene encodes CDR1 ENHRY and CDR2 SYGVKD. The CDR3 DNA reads TGTGCCATCAGTGACCGACGCTACGAGCAGTACTTC. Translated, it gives CAISDRRYEQYF.

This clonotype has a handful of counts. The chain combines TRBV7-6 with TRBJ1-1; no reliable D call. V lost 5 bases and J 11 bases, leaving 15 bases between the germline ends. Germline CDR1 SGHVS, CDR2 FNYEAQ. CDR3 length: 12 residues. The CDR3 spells CASSRPQRTAFF. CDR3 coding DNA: TGTGCCAGCAGCCGACCGCAAAGGACGGCTTTCTTT.

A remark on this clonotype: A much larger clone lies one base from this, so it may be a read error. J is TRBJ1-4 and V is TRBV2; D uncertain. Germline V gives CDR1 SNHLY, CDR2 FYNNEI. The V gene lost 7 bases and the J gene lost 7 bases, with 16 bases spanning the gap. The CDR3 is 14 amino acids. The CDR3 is CASILSWVGEKLFF. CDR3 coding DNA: TGTGCCAGCATACTCTCGTGGGTGGGTGAAAAACTGTTTTTT.

The CDR3 is CSARDPGAGGGGTEAFF. The CDR3 DNA is TGCAGTGCTAGAGATCCGGGGGCAGGGGGTGGTGGCACTGAAGCTTTCTTT. This chain joins TRBV20-1 and TRBJ1-1; 7 bases fit TRBD1. The CDR3 extends over 17 amino acids. The germline gives CDR1 DFQATT, CDR2 SNEGSKA (reference sequence). J lost 4 bases, V lost 0 bases, and 14 bases had no gene match.

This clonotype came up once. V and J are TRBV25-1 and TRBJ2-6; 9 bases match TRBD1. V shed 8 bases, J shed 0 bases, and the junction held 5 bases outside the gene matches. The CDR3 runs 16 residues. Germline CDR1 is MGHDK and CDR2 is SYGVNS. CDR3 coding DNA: TGTGCCAGCTTGGCGGGACAGGGCTCTGGGGCCAACGTCCTGACTTTC. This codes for CASLAGQGSGANVLTF.

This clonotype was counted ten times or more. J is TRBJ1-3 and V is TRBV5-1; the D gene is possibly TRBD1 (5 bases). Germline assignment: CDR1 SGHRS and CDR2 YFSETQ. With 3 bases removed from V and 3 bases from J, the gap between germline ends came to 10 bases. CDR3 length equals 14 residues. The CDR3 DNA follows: TGCGCCAGCAGCTCCCGGGACGGTGGAAACACCATATATTTT. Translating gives CASSSRDGGNTIYF.

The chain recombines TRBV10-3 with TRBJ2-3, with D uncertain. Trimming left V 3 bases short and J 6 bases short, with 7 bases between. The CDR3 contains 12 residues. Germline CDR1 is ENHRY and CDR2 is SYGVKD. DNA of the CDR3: TGTGCCATCAGTGACCCTTGGGATACGCAGTATTTT. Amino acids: CAISDPWDTQYF.

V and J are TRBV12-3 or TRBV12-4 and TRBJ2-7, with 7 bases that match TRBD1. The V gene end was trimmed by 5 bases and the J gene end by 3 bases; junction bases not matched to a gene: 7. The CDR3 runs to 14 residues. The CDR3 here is CASSPPGQLYEQYF. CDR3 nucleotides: TGTGCCAGCAGTCCTCCGGGACAGCTCTACGAGCAGTACTTC.

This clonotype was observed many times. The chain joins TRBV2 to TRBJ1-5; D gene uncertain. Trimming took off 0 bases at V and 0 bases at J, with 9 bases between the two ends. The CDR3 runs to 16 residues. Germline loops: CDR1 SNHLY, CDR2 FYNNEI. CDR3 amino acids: CASSEARQHSNQPQHF. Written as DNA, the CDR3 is TGTGCCAGCAGTGAAGCTAGGCAACATAGCAATCAGCCCCAGCATTTT. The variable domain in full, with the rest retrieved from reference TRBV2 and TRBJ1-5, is EPEVTQTPSHQVTQMGQEVILRCVPISNHLYFYWYRQILGQKVEFLVSFYNNEISEKSEIFDDQFSVERPDGSNFTLKIRSTKLEDSAMYFCASSEARQHSNQPQHFGDGTRLSIL.

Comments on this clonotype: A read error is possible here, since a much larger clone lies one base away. This chain's CDR3 is CASRIQGPLTQAFF. The CDR3 nucleotides are TGTGCCAGTAGGATACAGGGACCACTGACTCAAGCTTTCTTT. The J gene is TRBJ1-1, the V gene TRBV19, with D possibly matching TRBD1 (6 bases). The CDR3 has 14 amino acids. The germline V gene has CDR1 LNHDA and CDR2 SQIVND (reference sequence). V was clipped by 6 bases and J by 9 bases, with 20 bases between them.

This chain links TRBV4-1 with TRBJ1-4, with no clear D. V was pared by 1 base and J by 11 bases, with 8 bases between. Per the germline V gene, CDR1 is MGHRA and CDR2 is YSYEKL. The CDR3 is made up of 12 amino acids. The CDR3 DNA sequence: TGCGCCAGCAGCCAAGTCTCACGGAAACTGTTTTTT. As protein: CASSQVSRKLFF.

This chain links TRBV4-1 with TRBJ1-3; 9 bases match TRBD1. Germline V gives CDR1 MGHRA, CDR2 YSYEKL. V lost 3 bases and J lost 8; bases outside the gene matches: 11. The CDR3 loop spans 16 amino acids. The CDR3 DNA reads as TGCGCCAGCAGCCATCCCCTAAGGGACAGGGCGGACACCATATATTTT. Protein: CASSHPLRDRADTIYF.

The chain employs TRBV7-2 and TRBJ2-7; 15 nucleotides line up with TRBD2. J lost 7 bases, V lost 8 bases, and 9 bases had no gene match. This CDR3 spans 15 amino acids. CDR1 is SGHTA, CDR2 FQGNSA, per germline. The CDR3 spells CASRLGLAGGWEQYF. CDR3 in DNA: TGTGCCAGCCGATTGGGACTAGCGGGAGGTTGGGAGCAGTACTTC.

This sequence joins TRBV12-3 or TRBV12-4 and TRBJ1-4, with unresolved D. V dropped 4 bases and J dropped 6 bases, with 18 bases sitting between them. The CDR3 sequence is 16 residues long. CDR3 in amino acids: CASSSNYIYGDEKLFF. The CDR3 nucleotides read TGTGCCAGCAGTTCAAATTACATCTACGGGGATGAAAAACTGTTTTTT.

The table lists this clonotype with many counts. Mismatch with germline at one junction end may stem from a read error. For the CDR3, the DNA is TGCGCCAGCAGCCAAGATGGAAGTGAAGCTTTCTTT. Amino acid sequence: CASSQDGSEAFF. The chain joins TRBV3-1 to TRBJ1-1; D is ambiguous. This CDR3 spans 12 amino acids. Per the germline V gene, CDR1 is LGHDT and CDR2 is YNNKEL (reference sequence).

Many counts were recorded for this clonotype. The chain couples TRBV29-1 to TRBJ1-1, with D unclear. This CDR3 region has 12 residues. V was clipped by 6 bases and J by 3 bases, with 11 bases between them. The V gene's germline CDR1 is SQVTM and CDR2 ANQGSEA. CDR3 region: CSVADGDTEAFF. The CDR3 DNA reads TGCAGCGTCGCAGACGGGGACACTGAAGCTTTCTTT.

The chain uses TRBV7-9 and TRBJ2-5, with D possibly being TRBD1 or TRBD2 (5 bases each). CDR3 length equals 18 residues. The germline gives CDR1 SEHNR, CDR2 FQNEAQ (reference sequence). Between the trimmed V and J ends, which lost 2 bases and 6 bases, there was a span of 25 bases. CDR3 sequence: CASSLWGREHRGVKTQYF. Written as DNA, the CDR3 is TGTGCCAGCAGCTTATGGGGCAGGGAACACCGGGGAGTTAAGACCCAGTACTTC.

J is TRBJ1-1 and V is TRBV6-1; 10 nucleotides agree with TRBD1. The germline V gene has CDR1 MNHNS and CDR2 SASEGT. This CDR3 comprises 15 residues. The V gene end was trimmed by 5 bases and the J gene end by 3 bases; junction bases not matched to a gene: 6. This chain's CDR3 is CASSPRQGADTEAFF. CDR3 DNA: TGTGCCAGCAGTCCTCGACAGGGGGCGGACACTGAAGCTTTCTTT.

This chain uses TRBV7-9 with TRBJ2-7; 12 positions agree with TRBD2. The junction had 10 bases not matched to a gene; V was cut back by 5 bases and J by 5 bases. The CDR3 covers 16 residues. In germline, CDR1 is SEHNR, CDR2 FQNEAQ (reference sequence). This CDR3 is CASSQVTSGRRDEQYF. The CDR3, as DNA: TGTGCCAGCAGCCAAGTAACTAGCGGGAGGAGGGACGAGCAGTACTTC.

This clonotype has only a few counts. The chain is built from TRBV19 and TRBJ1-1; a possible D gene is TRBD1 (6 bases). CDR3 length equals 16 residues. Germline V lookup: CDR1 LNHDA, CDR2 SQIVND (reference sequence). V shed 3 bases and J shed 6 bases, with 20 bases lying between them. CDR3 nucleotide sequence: TGTGCCAGTAGTATCTGGGCAGGGGTAATGGTCCCTGAAGCTTTCTTT. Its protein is CASSIWAGVMVPEAFF. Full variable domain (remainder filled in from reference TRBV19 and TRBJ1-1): DGGITQSPKYLFRKEGQNVTLSCEQNLNHDAMYWYRQDPGQGLRLIYYSQIVNDFQKGDIAEGYSVSREKKESFPLTVTSAQKNPTAFYLCASSIWAGVMVPEAFFGQGTRLTVV.

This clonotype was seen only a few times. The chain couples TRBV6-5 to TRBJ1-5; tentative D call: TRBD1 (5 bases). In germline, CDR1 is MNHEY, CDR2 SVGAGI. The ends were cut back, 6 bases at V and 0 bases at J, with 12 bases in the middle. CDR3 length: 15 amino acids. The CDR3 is CASSRHQGSNQPQHF. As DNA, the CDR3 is TGTGCCAGCAGCCGACATCAGGGTAGCAATCAGCCCCAGCATTTT.

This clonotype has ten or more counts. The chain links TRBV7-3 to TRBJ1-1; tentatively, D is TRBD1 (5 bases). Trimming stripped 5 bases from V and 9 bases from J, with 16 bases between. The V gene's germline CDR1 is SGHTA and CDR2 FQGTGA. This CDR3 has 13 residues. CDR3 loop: CASSTIPGPKAFF. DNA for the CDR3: TGTGCCAGCAGCACCATTCCGGGGCCTAAAGCTTTCTTT.